The clone carrying this T cell receptor beta chain was found many times. The data stem from a study of shared clonotypes between healthy human individuals. All donors were healthy HIV-negative adults lacking recent acute infections or vaccinations. All of the donors resided in Nashville, Tennessee, and each was a Caucasian adult. Genomic DNA for unsorted samples, which was extracted with the QIAamp DNA Blood Mini kit, came from 85 million to 90 million PBMCs. Once extracted for a subset, genomic DNA was divided evenly among several immunoSEQ plates. Sequenced by immunoSEQ multiplex PCR; TCRdb stores in-frame clones only, minus some. The sample lists around 530,000 clones, 70% to 80% occurring once. The length of the CDR3 is 16 residues. In germline, CDR1 is KGHSH, CDR2 LQKENI. Trimming stripped 6 bases from V and 1 base from J, with 17 bases between.

The sample was PBMCs. The V gene is TRBV18, the J gene TRBJ2-3; the D gene could be TRBD1 or TRBD2 (5 bases each). The TCR sequence derives from a woman aged 40 to 49 in good health. Some clones in this sample may be carry-over from other donors' samples. The CDR3 spells CASSVRGVRGTDTQYF. CDR3 DNA sequence: TGTGCCAGCTCGGTCCGGGGCGTGCGTGGCACAGATACGCAGTATTTT.